Below, 27 T cell receptor beta chains from the same sample are listed, as sequenced in a study of cytomegalovirus exposure and HLA in healthy donors. PCR employed 60 Vbeta and 13 Jbeta primers. The method was immunoSEQ multiplex PCR; TCRdb's version includes in-frame clones alone and lacks a portion of them. Among roughly 100,000 clones listed, over 60% were seen once. Material: PBMCs. These receptor sequences come from a male donor in good health and CMV-seropositive.

A few counts support this clone. The chain is built from TRBV5-4 and TRBJ1-4; tentatively, D is TRBD1 (6 bases). Germline assignment: CDR1 SGHNT and CDR2 YYREEE (reference sequence). V lost 5 bases and J 5 bases, leaving 16 bases between the germline ends. The CDR3 contains 15 residues. The DNA of the CDR3 is TGTGCCAGCAGTCACCCGGACAGATTAAATGAAAAACTGTTTTTT. This codes for CASSHPDRLNEKLFF.

The chain recombines TRBV7-9 with TRBJ2-2; 9 nucleotides align to TRBD1. The CDR3 loop spans 16 amino acids. The germline V gene encodes CDR1 SEHNR and CDR2 FQNEAQ (reference sequence). Losses at the gene ends were 5 bases for V and 5 bases for J; bases not matched to a gene: 9. CDR3 in DNA: TGTGCCAGCAGCCGAACCGGGACAGGGTGGACCGGGGAGCTGTTTTTT. Its translation: CASSRTGTGWTGELFF. The variable domain in full, with the rest retrieved from reference TRBV7-9 and TRBJ2-2, is DTGVSQNPRHKITKRGQNVTFRCDPISEHNRLYWYRQTLGQGPEFLTYFQNEAQLEKSRLLSDRFSAERPKGSFSTLEIQRTEQGDSAMYLCASSRTGTGWTGELFFGEGSRLTVL.

V gene TRBV9 combines with J gene TRBJ1-3, with no clear D. V lost 0 bases, J lost 3 bases, and 10 bases lay in between. Germline V lookup: CDR1 SGDLS, CDR2 YYNGEE. The CDR3 sequence is 15 residues long. As DNA, the CDR3 is TGTGCCAGCAGCGTAGATGGAGGAGTTGGAAACACCATATATTTT. Translating it yields CASSVDGGVGNTIYF.

The V call is TRBV23-1, the J call TRBJ1-1; D remains unclear. TRBV23-1 is an ORF, and what it does is uncertain. The CDR3 totals 9 residues. V lost 8 bases and J lost 11, with 9 bases in between. The CDR3 loop is CASGARAFF. The CDR3 nucleotides are TGCGCCAGCGGTGCCCGGGCTTTCTTT.

This chain uses TRBV10-2 with TRBJ2-1; TRBD2 agrees at 8 bases. The ends lost 4 bases at V and 2 bases at J; junction bases unmatched: 1. The CDR3 sequence is 14 residues long. The germline CDR1 and CDR2 sequences are WSHSY and SAAADI. This chain's CDR3 is CASSVSGAYNEQFF. The CDR3 DNA reads TGCGCCAGCAGTGTTAGCGGGGCCTACAATGAGCAGTTCTTC.

V gene TRBV7-2 combines with J gene TRBJ2-1, with D possibly being TRBD1 (5 bases). The CDR3 consists of 18 residues. CDR1 and CDR2 (germline): SGHTA, FQGNSA. The germline V and J ends were trimmed by 1 base and 0 bases, with 16 bases remaining between them. The CDR3 reads CASSLVLGASSSYNEQFF. CDR3 in DNA: TGTGCCAGCAGCTTAGTGCTTGGGGCCTCTAGCTCCTACAATGAGCAGTTCTTC.

The chain has TRBV19 and TRBJ1-5; D unresolved. Trimming removed 6 bases from V and 6 bases from J, with 15 bases in between. Per the germline V gene, CDR1 is LNHDA and CDR2 is SQIVND (reference sequence). This CDR3 has 14 amino acids. The chain's CDR3 is CASREGFGSQPQHF. As DNA, the CDR3 is TGTGCCAGTAGGGAGGGTTTCGGAAGTCAGCCCCAGCATTTT.

The chain is built from TRBV18 and TRBJ2-1; 7 bases align to TRBD2. The CDR3 extends over 15 amino acids. Losses at the gene ends were 2 bases for V and 3 bases for J; bases not matched to a gene: 4. CDR1 and CDR2 (germline): KGHSH, LQKENI. CDR3 in amino acids: CASSPGTGGYNEQFF. CDR3 sequence (DNA): TGTGCCAGCTCACCAGGGACGGGGGGCTACAATGAGCAGTTCTTC.

V usage is TRBV2 and J usage is TRBJ2-7; maybe TRBD1 (7 bases). The CDR3 sequence is 12 residues long. Germline CDR1 is SNHLY and CDR2 is FYNNEI. Trimming pared 10 bases from V and 1 base from J, leaving 11 bases between. The CDR3 nucleotides are TGTGCCACGGGGGACAGATCCTACGAGCAGTACTTC. It encodes CATGDRSYEQYF.

The chain employs TRBV27 and TRBJ2-1, with TRBD2 identical over 11 bases. With 6 bases clipped from V and 0 bases from J, the junction kept 1 base outside the gene matches. The CDR3 totals 15 residues. The germline CDR1 and CDR2 sequences are MNHEY and SMNVEV (reference sequence). CDR3 in DNA: TGTGCCAGCAGGACTAGCGGGACCTCCTACAATGAGCAGTTCTTC. Its protein is CASRTSGTSYNEQFF.

The rearrangement links TRBV4-1 to TRBJ1-4, with D hard to call. The V and J ends lost 1 base and 8 bases respectively, with 14 bases between them. The CDR3 contains 15 residues. Germline V CDR1 and CDR2: MGHRA, YSYEKL. This chain's CDR3 is CASSQGVGSSEKLFF. The CDR3 DNA sequence: TGCGCCAGCAGCCAAGGGGTGGGGTCTAGCGAAAAACTGTTTTTT.

The CDR3 spells CAWLRTGSGYTF. The CDR3 nucleotides are TGTGCCTGGTTAAGGACAGGGTCTGGCTACACCTTC. This sequence joins TRBV30 and TRBJ1-2, with 8 positions matching TRBD1. J was trimmed by 7 bases and V by 5 bases; bases with no gene match: 6. The germline gives CDR1 GTSNPN, CDR2 SVGIG (reference sequence). This CDR3 has 12 residues.

The chain has TRBV5-4 and TRBJ1-1; D may be TRBD1 (6 bases). The CDR3 consists of 14 residues. In germline, CDR1 is SGHNT, CDR2 YYREEE (reference sequence). Trimming took off 2 bases at V and 0 bases at J, with 8 bases between the two ends. This CDR3 is CASSFWTVNTEAFF. CDR3 sequence (DNA): TGTGCCAGCAGCTTTTGGACAGTGAACACTGAAGCTTTCTTT.

The chain has TRBV28 and TRBJ2-1; 11 bases agree with TRBD2. This CDR3 comprises 18 residues. CDR1 and CDR2 (germline): MDHEN, SYDVKM. Unmatched junction bases numbered 9, after V lost 3 bases and J lost 2 bases. The CDR3 region has the DNA TGTGCCAGCAGTTTCCCATCTGAGGGACTAGCGGCCTACAATGAGCAGTTCTTC. This encodes CASSFPSEGLAAYNEQFF.

Points on this clone: Compared with germline, one end of the junction differs, possibly owing to a read error. This chain connects TRBV10-3 to TRBJ2-1; TRBD2 matches 7 bases. The CDR3 extends over 13 amino acids. Per the germline V gene, CDR1 is ENHRY and CDR2 is SYGVKD. The CDR3 bases are TGTGCCATCAGTGCGACTAGCAACAATCAGCAGTTCTTC. This encodes CAISATSNNQQFF.

The chain employs TRBV20-1 and TRBJ2-5; D is uncertain. Germline loops: CDR1 DFQATT, CDR2 SNEGSKA (reference sequence). V shed 0 bases and J shed 5 bases, with 4 bases lying between them. The CDR3 contains 11 residues. The CDR3 loop reads CSARDAETQYF. The CDR3 DNA is TGCAGTGCTAGAGATGCGGAGACCCAGTACTTC.

The chain carries TRBV7-9 and TRBJ2-1, with 11 bases matching TRBD2. V was pared by 5 bases and J by 9 bases, with 18 bases of the junction left unmatched. Germline values: CDR1 SEHNR, CDR2 FQNEAQ (reference sequence). The length of the CDR3 is 18 residues. The DNA for the CDR3 is TGTGCCAGCAGCCCGCGTGACGGGATTAGCGGGAGGGTCGTTGAGCAGTTCTTC. It codes for CASSPRDGISGRVVEQFF.

This clone was counted between two and nine times. V usage is TRBV6-5 and J usage is TRBJ1-1; D gene unclear. The V end lost 8 bases, the J end lost 11 bases, and 21 bases lay between the germline ends. The CDR3 extends over 13 amino acids. Germline CDR1 and CDR2: MNHEY and SVGAGI. The CDR3: CASSSPFSPRAFF. The CDR3 DNA sequence: TGTGCCAGCTCATCCCCTTTCTCCCCCCGGGCTTTCTTT.

This chain uses TRBV20-1 with TRBJ1-1; D is possibly TRBD1 (5 bases). V gave up 6 bases and J gave up 7 bases, with 12 bases separating them. The length of the CDR3 is 11 residues. CDR1 and CDR2 (germline): DFQATT, SNEGSKA (reference sequence). This CDR3 is CSARQGNEAFF. CDR3 sequence (DNA): TGCAGTGCGAGGCAGGGAAATGAAGCTTTCTTT.

The chain links TRBV19 to TRBJ2-1; 9 nucleotides match TRBD1. Germline values: CDR1 LNHDA, CDR2 SQIVND (reference sequence). This CDR3 spans 17 amino acids. The V segment lost 5 bases and the J segment 5 bases; nucleotides outside the gene matches: 13. The DNA of the CDR3 is TGTGCCAGTAGTCCGACCAGGACAGGGGTATGGGACAATGAGCAGTTCTTC. Its translation is CASSPTRTGVWDNEQFF.

The rearrangement links TRBV5-5 to TRBJ1-3; no firm D call. The CDR3 spans 13 residues. Germline CDR1 and CDR2: SGHKS and YYEKEE (reference sequence). With 1 base removed from V and 0 bases from J, the gap between germline ends came to 2 bases. CDR3 protein: CASSLYSGNTIYF. The CDR3 nucleotides are TGTGCCAGCAGCTTGTACTCTGGAAACACCATATATTTT.

The V call is TRBV2, the J call TRBJ1-4, with D maybe TRBD1 (5 bases). Germline V gene data show CDR1 as SNHLY and CDR2 as FYNNEI. CDR3 length equals 15 residues. V shed 1 base and J shed 4 bases, with 10 bases lying between them. CDR3 DNA sequence: TGTGCCAGCAGTGAAGATCCGACAGTTAATGAAAAACTGTTTTTT. This gives the protein CASSEDPTVNEKLFF. The variable domain in full, completed from reference TRBV2 and TRBJ1-4, reads EPEVTQTPSHQVTQMGQEVILRCVPISNHLYFYWYRQILGQKVEFLVSFYNNEISEKSEIFDDQFSVERPDGSNFTLKIRSTKLEDSAMYFCASSEDPTVNEKLFFGSGTQLSVL.

The chain is built from TRBV19 and TRBJ2-1; TRBD2 matches 12 bases. The J segment lost 7 bases and the V segment lost 4 bases, leaving 5 bases of the junction unmatched. CDR3 length equals 15 residues. Germline lookup yields CDR1 LNHDA and CDR2 SQIVND (reference sequence). CDR3 bases: TGTGCCAGTAGTACCGGGACTAGCGGGTGGAATGAGCAGTTCTTC. The encoded protein is CASSTGTSGWNEQFF.

The rearrangement joins TRBV19 to TRBJ2-6, with D perhaps matching TRBD2 (6 bases). V was cut by 6 bases and J by 3 bases, with 18 bases left in between. This CDR3 is 17 amino acids long. Germline V gene lookup returns CDR1 LNHDA and CDR2 SQIVND (reference sequence). CDR3 sequence: CASRRGNREGGANVLTF. In DNA, the CDR3 is TGTGCCAGTAGACGGGGGAACAGAGAAGGTGGGGCCAACGTCCTGACTTTC.

The chain carries TRBV19 and TRBJ2-1; 9 bases fit TRBD1. This CDR3 is built from 14 residues. The junction had 7 bases not matched to a gene; V was cut back by 5 bases and J by 8 bases. Germline V gives CDR1 LNHDA, CDR2 SQIVND (reference sequence). The CDR3 sequence is CASSPGQGFDEQFF. The CDR3 bases are TGTGCCAGTAGTCCTGGACAGGGGTTCGATGAGCAGTTCTTC.

V gene TRBV7-2 combines with J gene TRBJ2-2; D is ambiguous. There are 14 residues in the CDR3. In germline, CDR1 is SGHTA, CDR2 FQGNSA. V was clipped by 1 base and J by 6 bases, with 9 bases between them. The CDR3 bases are TGTGCCAGCAGCTTAGTTCAGTGGTCCGGGGAGCTGTTTTTT. It yields the protein CASSLVQWSGELFF.

This sequence joins TRBV18 and TRBJ2-5, with 9 bases fitting TRBD2. Germline CDR1 KGHSH, CDR2 LQKENI. CDR3 length equals 17 residues. The ends lost 5 bases at V and 5 bases at J; junction bases unmatched: 15. CDR3 residues: CASSSQVGGRAEETQYF. The CDR3 coding sequence is TGTGCCAGCTCATCGCAGGTTGGCGGGAGGGCCGAGGAGACCCAGTACTTC.